A selection of T cell receptor beta chains follows, all from one sample in a study of T-cell reconstitution after alpha-beta-depleted transplantation in children. MiXCR was run by TCRdb on the PCR reads, yielding one entry per CDR3 protein. Of hundreds of thousands of distinct CDR3 sequences in the sample, 16% were seen once. The starting material was PBMCs from the stem cell graft donor, obtained from the stem cell graft. These receptors came from a human donor who donated a stem cell graft to a child with acute myeloid leukemia. The CDR3 runs from the conserved cysteine through the conserved F or W. A D gene is named only where the DNA matches it firmly. Not all rows give a size; the values are once, few, many and, for expanded clones, a class.

abundance | j_gene | v_gene | d_gene | CDR3aa | CDR3nt
. | TRBJ2-3 | TRBV12-3/TRBV12-4 | . | CASRVTSRSTDTQYF | TGTGCCAGCAGGGTAACTAGTCGGAGCACAGATACGCAGTATTTT
few | TRBJ2-1 | TRBV12-3/TRBV12-4 | . | CASSLAPTGSYNEQFF | TGTGCCAGCAGTTTAGCTCCGACAGGCTCCTACAATGAGCAGTTCTTC
. | TRBJ1-2 | TRBV10-3 | . | CAIRDTSSYGYTF | TGTGCCATCAGAGACACCTCGAGCTATGGCTACACCTTC
many | TRBJ2-5 | TRBV20-1 | . | CSARDRKGGTIEETQYF | TGCAGTGCTAGAGATCGTAAAGGGGGGACAATAGAAGAGACCCAGTACTTC
many | TRBJ2-7 | TRBV20-1 | TRBD1 | CSARSEGDSSYEQYF | TGCAGTGCTAGGTCTGAGGGGGACAGCTCCTACGAGCAGTACTTC
many | TRBJ2-7 | TRBV19 | . | CASSPQHGTYEQYF | TGTGCCAGTAGTCCTCAACATGGGACGTACGAGCAGTACTTC
. | TRBJ2-1 | TRBV6-1 | TRBD1 | CASSGPGQGFYNEQFF | TGTGCCAGCAGTGGGCCGGGACAGGGGTTCTACAATGAGCAGTTCTTC
few | TRBJ2-3 | TRBV7-6 | . | CASSLRGLFTDTQYF | TGTGCCAGCAGTCTTAGGGGTCTATTCACAGATACGCAGTATTTT
many | TRBJ1-1 | TRBV7-2 | . | CASSLTSVGSSTEAFF | TGTGCCAGCAGCTTAACTTCGGTAGGGAGTAGCACTGAAGCTTTCTTT
few | TRBJ2-3 | TRBV7-9 | TRBD2 | CASSPFSGVTDTQYF | TGTGCCAGCAGCCCATTTAGCGGGGTCACAGATACGCAGTATTTT
few | TRBJ2-5 | TRBV20-1 | . | CCARGGPLAPQETQYF | TGCTGTGCTAGAGGAGGCCCCTTAGCCCCGCAAGAGACCCAGTACTTC
many | TRBJ2-2 | TRBV20-1 | . | CSARAQNTGELFF | TGCAGTGCTAGAGCTCAGAACACCGGGGAGCTGTTTTTT
few | TRBJ2-1 | TRBV5-1 | . | CASSSRGDILSSYNEQFF | TGCGCCAGCAGCTCGAGAGGGGACATCCTGAGCTCCTACAATGAGCAGTTCTTC
many | TRBJ1-5 | TRBV20-1 | . | CSARDPGYNQPQHF | TGCAGTGCTAGAGATCCAGGTTACAATCAGCCCCAGCATTTT
many | TRBJ1-3 | TRBV20-1 | . | CSAPLPSGNTIYF | TGCAGTGCGCCGCTACCTTCTGGAAACACCATATATTTT
. | TRBJ2-7 | TRBV6-2/TRBV6-3 | . | CASTPGLSYEQYF | TGTGCCAGCACCCCGGGACTCTCCTACGAGCAGTACTTC
. | TRBJ1-5 | TRBV5-1 | . | CASSPGDLRGNQPQHF | TGCGCCAGCAGCCCCGGGGACCTAAGGGGCAATCAGCCCCAGCATTTT
few | TRBJ2-2 | TRBV7-9 | . | CASSSGTTYTGELFF | TGTGCCAGCAGCTCGGGGACAACTTACACCGGGGAGCTGTTTTTT
. | TRBJ1-2 | TRBV12-3/TRBV12-4 | . | CASSSNTGGLYGYTF | TGTGCCAGCAGTTCAAATACCGGTGGGCTATATGGCTACACCTTC
many | TRBJ2-7 | TRBV29-1 | TRBD1 | CSVARDRGPYEQYF | TGCAGCGTTGCCCGGGACAGGGGACCCTACGAGCAGTACTTC
few | TRBJ1-6 | TRBV7-8 | . | CASSLGFGGLGNSPLHF | TGTGCCAGCAGCTTAGGGTTTGGAGGGCTCGGTAATTCACCCCTCCACTTT
few | TRBJ2-7 | TRBV7-9 | TRBD1 | CASSRPGTDSPYEQYF | TGTGCCAGCAGCCGCCCCGGGACAGACAGTCCCTACGAGCAGTACTTC
. | TRBJ2-5 | TRBV12-3/TRBV12-4 | . | CASSGAETQYF | TGTGCCAGCAGCGGGGCGGAGACCCAGTACTTC
many | TRBJ1-1 | TRBV18 | . | CASSPVSTEAFF | TGTGCCAGCTCACCTGTAAGCACTGAAGCTTTCTTT
. | TRBJ2-5 | TRBV7-6 | . | CASSHSGTYVQETQYF | TGTGCCAGCAGTCATTCCGGGACGTACGTTCAAGAGACCCAGTACTTC
. | TRBJ2-5 | TRBV6-2/TRBV6-3 | TRBD2 | CASTRAGGPQETQYF | TGTGCCAGCACCAGAGCGGGGGGCCCCCAAGAGACCCAGTACTTC
few | TRBJ1-5 | TRBV20-1 | . | CSAQGGGMVSNQPQHF | TGCAGTGCCCAGGGAGGGGGTATGGTTAGCAATCAGCCCCAGCATTTT
. | TRBJ2-2 | TRBV29-1 | TRBD2 | CSVSGLAGRLTGELFF | TGCAGCGTTTCCGGACTAGCGGGGCGCCTCACCGGGGAGCTGTTTTTT
. | TRBJ1-2 | TRBV7-2 | TRBD1 | CASSSQTGLGYGYTF | TGTGCCAGCAGCTCGCAGACAGGGCTGGGCTATGGCTACACCTTC
few | TRBJ2-6 | TRBV10-3 | TRBD1 | CAIGWSGTGFSGANVLTF | TGTGCCATCGGATGGTCGGGGACAGGGTTCTCTGGGGCCAACGTCCTGACTTTC
many | TRBJ2-7 | TRBV20-1 | TRBD1 | CSARRGPSYEQYF | TGCAGTGCTAGGAGGGGGCCATCCTACGAGCAGTACTTC
many | TRBJ1-1 | TRBV12-3/TRBV12-4 | . | CASSWTPNTEAFF | TGTGCCAGCAGTTGGACACCGAACACTGAAGCTTTCTTT
few | TRBJ2-3 | TRBV7-6 | . | CASSLGRRGTDTQYF | TGTGCCAGCAGCTTAGGGCGACGGGGCACAGATACGCAGTATTTT
. | TRBJ2-2 | TRBV7-6 | . | CASSPEAGELFF | TGTGCCAGCAGCCCAGAAGCCGGGGAGCTGTTTTTT
. | TRBJ1-2 | TRBV7-2 | TRBD1 | CASSLAGTGGHGYTF | TGTGCCAGCAGCTTAGCGGGAACAGGGGGGCATGGCTACACCTTC
many | TRBJ2-1 | TRBV20-1 | . | CSSEGGLGHEQFF | TGCAGTTCCGAGGGGGGGTTGGGTCATGAGCAGTTCTTC
many | TRBJ2-3 | TRBV20-1 | TRBD2 | CSARDPAGAHTDTQYF | TGCAGTGCTAGAGATCCAGCGGGGGCCCACACAGATACGCAGTATTTT
. | TRBJ2-1 | TRBV11-2 | TRBD2 | CATTSGGYNEQFF | TGTGCCACGACGAGCGGGGGATACAATGAGCAGTTCTTC
many | TRBJ2-7 | TRBV20-1 | . | CSANPDSPISYEQYF | TGCAGTGCTAACCCGGACAGCCCTATCTCCTACGAGCAGTACTTC
. | TRBJ2-7 | TRBV7-3 | TRBD1 | CASSPQGTGGGGRNEQYF | TGTGCCAGCAGCCCACAGGGGACAGGGGGCGGCGGTAGGAACGAGCAGTACTTC
. | TRBJ2-6 | TRBV7-2 | . | CASTIGGANVLTF | TGTGCCAGCACCATTGGGGGGGCCAACGTCCTGACTTTC
. | TRBJ2-1 | TRBV7-2 | . | CASSRRGISYNEQFF | TGTGCCAGCAGCCGAAGGGGGATTTCTTACAATGAGCAGTTCTTC
. | TRBJ1-3 | TRBV4-3 | TRBD1 | CASSRSGGLSGNTIYF | TGCGCCAGCAGCCGGTCAGGGGGCCTCTCTGGAAACACCATATATTTT
many | TRBJ1-1 | TRBV9 | . | CASSPRQDYDEAFF | TGTGCCAGCAGCCCAAGACAGGACTACGATGAAGCTTTCTTT
few | TRBJ2-7 | TRBV7-8 | TRBD1 | CASTVTGETYEQYF | TGTGCCAGCACCGTCACAGGGGAGACCTACGAGCAGTACTTC
few | TRBJ2-7 | TRBV10-3 | TRBD1 | CAISANRDRGSYEQYF | TGTGCCATCAGTGCGAACCGGGACAGGGGCTCCTACGAGCAGTACTTC
. | TRBJ1-2 | TRBV12-3/TRBV12-4 | . | CASSDRLGGYTF | TGTGCCAGCAGCGACAGGTTAGGTGGCTACACCTTC
many | TRBJ2-7 | TRBV20-1 | . | CSADRTRGEQYF | TGCAGTGCTGACCGGACTCGGGGCGAGCAGTACTTC
many | TRBJ1-6 | TRBV20-1 | . | CSAREAATGDYNSPLHF | TGCAGTGCTAGAGAGGCAGCGACGGGAGATTACAATTCACCCCTCCACTTT
many | TRBJ2-5 | TRBV20-1 | . | CSARPPLGGGVQETQYF | TGCAGTGCTAGACCACCCCTGGGAGGAGGGGTCCAAGAGACCCAGTACTTC
few | TRBJ1-3 | TRBV7-6 | . | CASSLSATGNTIYF | TGTGCCAGCAGCTTATCGGCTACTGGAAACACCATATATTTT